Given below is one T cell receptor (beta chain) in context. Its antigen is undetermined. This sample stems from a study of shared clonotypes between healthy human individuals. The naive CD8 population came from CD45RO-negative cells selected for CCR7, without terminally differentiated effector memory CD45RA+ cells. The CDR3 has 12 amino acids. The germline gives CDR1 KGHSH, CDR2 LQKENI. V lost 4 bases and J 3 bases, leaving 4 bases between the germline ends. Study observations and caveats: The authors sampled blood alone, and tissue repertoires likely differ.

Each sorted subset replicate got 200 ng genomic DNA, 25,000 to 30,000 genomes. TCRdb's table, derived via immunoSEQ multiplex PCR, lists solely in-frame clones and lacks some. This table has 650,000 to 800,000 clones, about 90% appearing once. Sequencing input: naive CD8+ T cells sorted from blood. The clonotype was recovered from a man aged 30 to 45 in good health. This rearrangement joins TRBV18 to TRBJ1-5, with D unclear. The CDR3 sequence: CASSQDNQPQHF. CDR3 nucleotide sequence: TGTGCCAGCTCACAGGACAATCAGCCCCAGCATTTT.